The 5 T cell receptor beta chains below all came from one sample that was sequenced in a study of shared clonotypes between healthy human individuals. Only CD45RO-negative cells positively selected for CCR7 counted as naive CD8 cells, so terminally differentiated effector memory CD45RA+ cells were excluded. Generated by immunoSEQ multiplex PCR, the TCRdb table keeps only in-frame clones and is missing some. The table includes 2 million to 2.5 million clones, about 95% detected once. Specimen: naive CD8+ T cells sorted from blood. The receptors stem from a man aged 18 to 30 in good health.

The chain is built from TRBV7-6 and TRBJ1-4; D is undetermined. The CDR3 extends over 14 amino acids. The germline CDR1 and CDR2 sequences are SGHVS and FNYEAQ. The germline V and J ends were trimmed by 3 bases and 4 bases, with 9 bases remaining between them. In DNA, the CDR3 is TGTGCCAGCAGCTTGAGCCCGATTAATGAAAAACTGTTTTTT. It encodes CASSLSPINEKLFF.

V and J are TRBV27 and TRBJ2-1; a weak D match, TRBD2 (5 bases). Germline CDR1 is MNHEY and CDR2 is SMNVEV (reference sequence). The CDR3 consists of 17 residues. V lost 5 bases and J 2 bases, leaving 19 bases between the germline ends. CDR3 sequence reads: CASSPTVVSGPYNEQFF. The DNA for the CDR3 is TGTGCCAGCAGTCCAACCGTGGTGAGCGGTCCCTACAATGAGCAGTTCTTC.

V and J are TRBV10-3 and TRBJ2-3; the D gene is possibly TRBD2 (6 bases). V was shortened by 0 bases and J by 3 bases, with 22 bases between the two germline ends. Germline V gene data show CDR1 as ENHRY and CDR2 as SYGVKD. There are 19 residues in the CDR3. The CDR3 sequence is CAISESALSGLKITDTQYF. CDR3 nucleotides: TGTGCCATCAGTGAGTCGGCCCTATCGGGACTCAAAATTACAGATACGCAGTATTTT.

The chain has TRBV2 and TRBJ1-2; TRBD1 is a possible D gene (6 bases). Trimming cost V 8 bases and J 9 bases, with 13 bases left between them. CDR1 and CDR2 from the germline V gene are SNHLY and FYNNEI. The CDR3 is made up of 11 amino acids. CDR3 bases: TGTGCCAGCGGAGGGGGTTTGCGCTACACCTTC. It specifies CASGGGLRYTF.

CDR3 residues: CASSHGPSEAFF. For the CDR3, the DNA is TGTGCCAGCAGCCACGGGCCCTCTGAAGCTTTCTTT. The J gene is TRBJ1-1, the V gene TRBV11-2; D gene ambiguous. The V end was cut by 5 bases, the J end by 6 bases, with 10 bases between. The germline gives CDR1 SGHAT, CDR2 FQNNGV. The CDR3 has 12 residues. Full variable domain (remainder filled in from reference TRBV11-2 and TRBJ1-1): EAGVAQSPRYKIIEKRQSVAFWCNPISGHATLYWYQQILGQGPKLLIQFQNNGVVDDSQLPKDRFSAERLKGVDSTLKIQPAKLEDSAVYLCASSHGPSEAFFGQGTRLTVV.